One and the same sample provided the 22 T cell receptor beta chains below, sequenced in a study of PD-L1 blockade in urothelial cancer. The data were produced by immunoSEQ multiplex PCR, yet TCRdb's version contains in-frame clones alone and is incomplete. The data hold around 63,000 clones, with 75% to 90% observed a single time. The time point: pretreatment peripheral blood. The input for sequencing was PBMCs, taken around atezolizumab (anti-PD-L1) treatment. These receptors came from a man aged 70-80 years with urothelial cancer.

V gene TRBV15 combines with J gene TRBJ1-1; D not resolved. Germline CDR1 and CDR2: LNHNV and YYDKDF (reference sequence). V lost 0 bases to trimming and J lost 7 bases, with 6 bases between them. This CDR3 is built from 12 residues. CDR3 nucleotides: TGTGCCACCAGCAGAGATATTAATGAAGCTTTCTTT. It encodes CATSRDINEAFF.

The CDR3 spells CASSLERVGREQFF. CDR3 nucleotide sequence: TGTGCCAGCAGCTTAGAAAGGGTGGGGAGGGAGCAGTTCTTC. The rearrangement joins TRBV13 to TRBJ2-1, with D perhaps TRBD2 (6 bases). The V end was cut by 1 base, the J end by 10 bases, with 14 bases between. From germline, CDR1 is PRHDT and CDR2 FYEKMQ (reference sequence). CDR3 length: 14 amino acids. Using reference TRBV13 and TRBJ2-1 for the parts outside the CDR3, the full variable domain is AAGVIQSPRHLIKEKRETATLKCYPIPRHDTVYWYQQGPGQDPQFLISFYEKMQSDKGSIPDRFSAQQFSDYHSELNMSSLELGDSALYFCASSLERVGREQFFGPGTRLTVL.

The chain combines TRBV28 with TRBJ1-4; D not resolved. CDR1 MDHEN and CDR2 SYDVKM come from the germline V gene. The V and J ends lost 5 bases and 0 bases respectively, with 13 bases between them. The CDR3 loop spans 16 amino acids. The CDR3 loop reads CASSTLPGATNEKLFF. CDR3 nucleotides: TGTGCCAGCAGTACCTTACCGGGAGCAACTAATGAAAAACTGTTTTTT. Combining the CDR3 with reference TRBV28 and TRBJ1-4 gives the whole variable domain DVKVTQSSRYLVKRTGEKVFLECVQDMDHENMFWYRQDPGLGLRLIYFSYDVKMKEKGDIPEGYSVSREKKERFSLILESASTNQTSMYLCASSTLPGATNEKLFFGSGTQLSVL.

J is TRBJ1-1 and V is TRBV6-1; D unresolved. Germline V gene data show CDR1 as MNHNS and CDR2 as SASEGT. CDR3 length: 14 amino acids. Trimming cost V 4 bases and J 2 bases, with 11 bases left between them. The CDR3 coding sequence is TGTGCCAGCAGTGTCGGGAGTCTAAACACTGAAGCTTTCTTT. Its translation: CASSVGSLNTEAFF.

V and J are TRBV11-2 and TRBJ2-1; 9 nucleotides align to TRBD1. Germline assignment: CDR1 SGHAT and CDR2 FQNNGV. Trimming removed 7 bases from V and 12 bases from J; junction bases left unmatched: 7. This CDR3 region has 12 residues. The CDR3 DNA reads TGTGCCAGCAACCGGGACAGGGCAAGGCAGTTCTTC. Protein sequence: CASNRDRARQFF.

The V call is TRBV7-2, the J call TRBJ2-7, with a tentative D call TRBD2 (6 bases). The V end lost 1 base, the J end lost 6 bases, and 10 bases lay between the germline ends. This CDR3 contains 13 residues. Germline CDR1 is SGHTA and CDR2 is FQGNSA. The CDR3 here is CASSLGRGGEQYF. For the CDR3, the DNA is TGTGCCAGCAGCTTAGGTAGGGGAGGCGAGCAGTACTTC.

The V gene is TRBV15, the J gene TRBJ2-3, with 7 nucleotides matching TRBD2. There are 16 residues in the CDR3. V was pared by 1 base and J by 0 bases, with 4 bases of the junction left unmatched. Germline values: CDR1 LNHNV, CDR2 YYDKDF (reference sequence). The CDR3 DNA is TGTGCCACCAGCAGAGGGGGGGGATTGAGCACAGATACGCAGTATTTT. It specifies CATSRGGGLSTDTQYF. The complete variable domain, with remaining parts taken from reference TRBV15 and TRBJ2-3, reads DAMVIQNPRYQVTQFGKPVTLSCSQTLNHNVMYWYQQKSSQAPKLLFHYYDKDFNNEADTPDNFQSRRPNTSFCFLDIRSPGLGDTAMYLCATSRGGGLSTDTQYFGPGTRLTVL.

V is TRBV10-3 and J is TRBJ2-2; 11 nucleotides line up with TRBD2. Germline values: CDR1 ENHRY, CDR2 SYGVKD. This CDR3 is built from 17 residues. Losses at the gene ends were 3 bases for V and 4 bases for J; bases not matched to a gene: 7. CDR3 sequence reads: CAISELAGEPGTGELFF. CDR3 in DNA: TGTGCCATCAGTGAACTAGCGGGAGAACCCGGCACCGGGGAGCTGTTTTTT.

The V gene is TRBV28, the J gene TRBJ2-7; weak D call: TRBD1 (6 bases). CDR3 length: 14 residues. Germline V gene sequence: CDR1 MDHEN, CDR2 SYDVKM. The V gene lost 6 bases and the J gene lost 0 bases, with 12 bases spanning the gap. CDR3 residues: CASSYRDNSYEQYF. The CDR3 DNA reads TGTGCCAGCAGCTACCGGGACAACTCCTACGAGCAGTACTTC.

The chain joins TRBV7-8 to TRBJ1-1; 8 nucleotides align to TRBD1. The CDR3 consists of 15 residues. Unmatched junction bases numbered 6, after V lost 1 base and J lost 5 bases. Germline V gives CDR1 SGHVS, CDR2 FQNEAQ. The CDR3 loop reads CASSLDRGRETEAFF. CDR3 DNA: TGTGCCAGCAGCTTAGACAGGGGGAGAGAAACTGAAGCTTTCTTT.

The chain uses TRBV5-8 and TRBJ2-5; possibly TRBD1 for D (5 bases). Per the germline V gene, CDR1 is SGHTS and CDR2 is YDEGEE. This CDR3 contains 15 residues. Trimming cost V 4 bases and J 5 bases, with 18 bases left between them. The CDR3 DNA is TGTGCCAGCAGCCTGCAGGGCCTAGGATGGGAGACCCAGTACTTC. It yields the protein CASSLQGLGWETQYF.

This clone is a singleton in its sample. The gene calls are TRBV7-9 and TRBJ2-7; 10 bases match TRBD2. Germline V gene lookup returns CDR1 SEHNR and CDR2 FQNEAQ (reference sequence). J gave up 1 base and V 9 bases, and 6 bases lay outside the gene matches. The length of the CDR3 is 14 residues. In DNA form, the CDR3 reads TGTGCCAGTCAGGCACTAGCGGGGTCCTACGAGCAGTACTTC. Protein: CASQALAGSYEQYF.

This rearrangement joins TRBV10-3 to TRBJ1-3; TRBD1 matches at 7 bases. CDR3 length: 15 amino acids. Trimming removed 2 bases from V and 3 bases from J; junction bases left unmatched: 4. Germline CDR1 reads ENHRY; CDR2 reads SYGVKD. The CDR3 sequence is CAISEDREVGNTIYF. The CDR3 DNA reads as TGTGCCATCAGTGAGGACAGGGAAGTTGGAAACACCATATATTTT.

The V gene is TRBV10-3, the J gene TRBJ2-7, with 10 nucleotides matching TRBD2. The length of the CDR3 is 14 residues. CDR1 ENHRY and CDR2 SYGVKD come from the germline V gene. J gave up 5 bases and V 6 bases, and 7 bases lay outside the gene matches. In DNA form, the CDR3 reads TGTGCCATCAGGCCTAGCGGGAGCGGGAACGAGCAGTACTTC. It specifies CAIRPSGSGNEQYF.

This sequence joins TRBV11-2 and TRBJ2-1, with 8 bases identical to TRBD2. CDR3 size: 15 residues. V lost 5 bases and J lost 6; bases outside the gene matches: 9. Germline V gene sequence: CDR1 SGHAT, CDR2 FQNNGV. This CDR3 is CASSERRGVVNEQFF. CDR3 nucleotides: TGTGCCAGCAGCGAAAGGCGGGGGGTGGTCAATGAGCAGTTCTTC.

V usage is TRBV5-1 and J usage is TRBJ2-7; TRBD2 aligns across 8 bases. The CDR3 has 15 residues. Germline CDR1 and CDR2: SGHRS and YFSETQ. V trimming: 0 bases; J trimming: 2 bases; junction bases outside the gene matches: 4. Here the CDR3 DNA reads TGCGCCAGCAGCTTGGAAACTAGCGGAGCCTACGAGCAGTACTTC. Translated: CASSLETSGAYEQYF.

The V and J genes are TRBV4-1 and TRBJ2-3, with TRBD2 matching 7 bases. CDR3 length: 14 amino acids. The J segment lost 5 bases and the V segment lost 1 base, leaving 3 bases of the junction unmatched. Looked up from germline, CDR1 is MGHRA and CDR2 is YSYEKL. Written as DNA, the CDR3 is TGCGCCAGCAGCCAAGGTCCGGGGGGAGATACGCAGTATTTT. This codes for CASSQGPGGDTQYF.

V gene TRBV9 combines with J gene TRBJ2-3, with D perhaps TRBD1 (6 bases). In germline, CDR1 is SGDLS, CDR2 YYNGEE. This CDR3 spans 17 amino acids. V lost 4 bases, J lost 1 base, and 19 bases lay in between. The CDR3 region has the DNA TGTGCCAGCAGCCCAGGGGAAGGGAATTGGGGCACAGATACGCAGTATTTT. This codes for CASSPGEGNWGTDTQYF.

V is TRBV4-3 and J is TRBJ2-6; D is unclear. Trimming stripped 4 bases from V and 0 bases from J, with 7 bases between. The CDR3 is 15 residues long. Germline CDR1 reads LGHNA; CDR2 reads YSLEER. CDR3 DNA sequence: TGCGCCAGCAGCCCCAGGCTCTCTGGGGCCAACGTCCTGACTTTC. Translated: CASSPRLSGANVLTF.

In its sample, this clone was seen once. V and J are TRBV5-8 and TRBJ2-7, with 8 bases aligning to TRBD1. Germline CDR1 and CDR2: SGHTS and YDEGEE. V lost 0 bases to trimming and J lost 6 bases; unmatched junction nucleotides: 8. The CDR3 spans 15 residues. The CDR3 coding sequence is TGTGCCAGCAGCTTGGTGGCCAGGGGGCAGGGCGAGCAGTACTTC. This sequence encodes CASSLVARGQGEQYF.

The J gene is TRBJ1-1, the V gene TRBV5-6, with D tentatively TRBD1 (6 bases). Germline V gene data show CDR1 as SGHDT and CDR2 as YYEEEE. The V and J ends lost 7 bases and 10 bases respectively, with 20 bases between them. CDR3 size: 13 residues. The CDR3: CASSRDGRGSAFF. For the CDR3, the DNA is TGTGCCAGCTCCCGAGACGGCAGGGGATCAGCTTTCTTT. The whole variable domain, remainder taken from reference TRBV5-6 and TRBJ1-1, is DAGVTQSPTHLIKTRGQQVTLRCSPKSGHDTVSWYQQALGQGPQFIFQYYEEEERQRGNFPDRFSGHQFPNYSSELNVNALLLGDSALYLCASSRDGRGSAFFGQGTRLTVV.

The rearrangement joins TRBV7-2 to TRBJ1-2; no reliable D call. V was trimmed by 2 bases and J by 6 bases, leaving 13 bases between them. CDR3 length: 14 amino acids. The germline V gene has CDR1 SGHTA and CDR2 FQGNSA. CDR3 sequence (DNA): TGTGCCAGCAGCTTACCTCTCCAGTTTCATGGCTACACCTTC. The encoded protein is CASSLPLQFHGYTF.